This TCR beta chain emerged from a study of technical replicates of blood from a few donors. This CDR3 has 14 residues. V was shortened by 3 bases and J by 7 bases, with 12 bases between the two germline ends. CDR1 SEHNR and CDR2 FQNEAQ come from the germline V gene (reference sequence). Assay: immunoSEQ multiplex PCR; the TCRdb copy retains only in-frame clones and omits some. The table lists 74,000 or so clones, nearly 95% of them singletons. This chain connects TRBV7-9 to TRBJ1-4; a possible D gene is TRBD1 (6 bases). Sequenced material: T cells isolated from PBMCs. The origin of this receptor is a human donor in good health. CDR3 amino acids: CASSLNTGSEKLFF. Here the CDR3 DNA reads TGTGCCAGCAGCTTGAACACAGGGAGTGAAAAACTGTTTTTT.